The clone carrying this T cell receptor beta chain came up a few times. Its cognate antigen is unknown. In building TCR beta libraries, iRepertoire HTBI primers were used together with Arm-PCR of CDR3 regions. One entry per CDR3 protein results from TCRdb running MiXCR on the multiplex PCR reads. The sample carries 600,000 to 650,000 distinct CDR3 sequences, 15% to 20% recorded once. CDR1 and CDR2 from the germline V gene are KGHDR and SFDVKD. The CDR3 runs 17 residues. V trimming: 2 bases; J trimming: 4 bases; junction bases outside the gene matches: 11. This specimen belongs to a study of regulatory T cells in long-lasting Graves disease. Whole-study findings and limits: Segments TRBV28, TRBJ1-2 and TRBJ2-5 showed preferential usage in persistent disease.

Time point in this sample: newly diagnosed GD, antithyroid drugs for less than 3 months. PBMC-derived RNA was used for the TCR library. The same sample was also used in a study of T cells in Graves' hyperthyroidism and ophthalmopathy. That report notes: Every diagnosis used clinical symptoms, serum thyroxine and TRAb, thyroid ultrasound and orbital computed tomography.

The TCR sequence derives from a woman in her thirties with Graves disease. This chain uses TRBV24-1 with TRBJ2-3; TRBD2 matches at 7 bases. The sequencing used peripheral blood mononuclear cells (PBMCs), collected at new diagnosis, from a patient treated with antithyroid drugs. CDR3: CATSDYGWSGTADTQYF. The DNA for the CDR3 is TGTGCCACCAGTGATTATGGTTGGAGCGGGACTGCAGATACGCAGTATTTT.